This section outlines one TCR beta chain sequence together with its context. Its antigen is unknown. Base qualities are not recorded, but no much larger clone differs from it by a single base. The germline V gene (reference sequence) gives CDR1 as GTSNPN and CDR2 as SVGIG. Deletion took 0 bases off V and 4 bases off J, with a span of 9 bases between the germline ends. There are 13 amino acids in the CDR3, from cysteine to phenylalanine inclusive. This entry keeps only the CDR3 DNA: 39 bases, framed from base 1. The method was 5' RACE. Sequencing was performed on an Illumina HiSeq 2500. A second PCR of roughly 7 to 11 cycles was performed with a sample-barcoded 5' primer and a J-beta primer mix. A unique molecular identifier was introduced onto each TCR beta cDNA molecule by a template-switch 5' adaptor carrying 12 random nucleotides. Each sample yielded at least 3 million CDR3-containing paired-end reads. The Mint cDNA synthesis kit, primed by a TRBC-specific oligonucleotide, was used to synthesize first-strand cDNA from all RNA. After uracil-DNA glycosylase treatment, a first 18-cycle PCR used universal primers M1SS and BC2_uni_R on all cDNA. On the authors' methods: Each sample was normalized by randomly selecting 1 million high-quality reads, each carrying a distinct molecular identifier. Reads with shared molecular identifiers were discarded instead of being binned into consensus sequences. MiTCR, run with a Q25 quality threshold and the strictest error-elimination algorithm, handled CDR3 identification, clonotype clustering and error correction. A nonparametric unseen species model with Euler transformation was used to estimate lower-bound total TCR beta diversity. In-frame beta chains were kept once TCRdb had trimmed the public reads at Q25 with fastp and called clones with MiXCR. Every CDR3 protein is listed once, alongside the most common genes and DNA of its rows. The V and J calls shown here were made by TCRdb, not taken from the authors' results. In all, the sample holds approximately 1.5 million distinct CDR3 sequences, and 34% of those were seen once. The ten largest clones represent roughly 10% of the sample.

This entry comes from a study of blood T cells in healthy people across ages (dated by TCRdb to 2014 to 2015). Regarding the complete study: In model experiments, roughly one uniquely barcoded TCR beta cDNA molecule per two T cells was captured by template switching. To avoid experimental bias, donors of different ages were spread randomly across the sequencing lanes. Using deep sequencing normalized with unique cDNA molecular identifiers, the study measured how TCR beta repertoire diversity changes with age. For two donors (one aged 18 to 30 and one aged 80 or older), the study analyzed two additional independent replicas of 1 million unique cDNA reads from the same blood draw. The donors were split into four age groups: young (average 16 years), middle-aged (more than 35), aged (about 62) and long-lived (roughly 88). Findings and caveats that apply to the study as a whole: The long-lived group showed more naive CD4+ T cells, fewer expanded clones and increased TCR diversity than the aged group, suggesting age selection. A strong correlation was found between observed TCR beta diversity and the percentage of naive T cells measured by flow cytometry. Bulk unsorted PBMC profiling prevented conclusive comparison of naive and antigen-experienced compartments. Because donor CMV infection status was unknown, age-related changes in expanded clonotypes were potentially confounded. Estimates of total diversity based on one million sequenced T cells were considered lower bounds and underestimates. As age increased, observed TCR beta diversity per million T cells dropped in a roughly linear way, and a significant reduction was already evident by age roughly 40.

The roughly 39 donors, aged roughly 6 to 100 years, were systemically healthy Caucasian individuals from Russia. Each donor gave 8 to 10 milliliters of peripheral blood, drawn into EDTA-treated Vacutainer tubes. Ficoll-Paque density-gradient centrifugation was used to isolate PBMCs, with at least 6.5 million per sample. Total RNA was extracted from PBMCs with Trizol reagent, with at least 5 micrograms obtained per sample. For every donor, an aliquot of PBMCs went through flow cytometry to measure the percentages of naive CD45RAhigh/CD27high T cells. The TCR was taken from a woman aged 30 to 39 in good health. The rearranged chain carries TRBV30 and TRBJ2-5; the D gene lacks a confident call. What was sequenced was blood. The CDR3: CAWSVGAPETQYF. The nucleotide sequence reads as follows: TGTGCCTGGAGTGTTGGAGCGCCAGAGACCCAGTACTTC.